Shown below are 17 T cell receptor beta chains from a single sample sequenced in a study of shared clonotypes between healthy human individuals. TCRdb's table, derived via immunoSEQ multiplex PCR, lists solely in-frame clones and lacks some. The sample carries roughly 500,000 clones, more than 75% recorded once. What was sequenced was PBMCs. The origin of the receptors is a woman between 35 and 50 years old in good health. Some clones in this sample may be carry-over from other donors' samples.

The chain uses TRBV20-1 and TRBJ2-7; D gene unclear. The ends were cut back, 6 bases at V and 2 bases at J, with 8 bases in the middle. This CDR3 contains 11 residues. Germline V lookup: CDR1 DFQATT, CDR2 SNEGSKA (reference sequence). DNA of the CDR3: TGCAGTGCATGGCGGACCTACGAGCAGTACTTC. Translating gives CSAWRTYEQYF.

The chain joins TRBV5-1 to TRBJ2-7; D is possibly TRBD2 (5 bases). The CDR3 runs to 18 residues. V lost 0 bases and J lost 0, with 19 bases in between. The germline V gene encodes CDR1 SGHRS and CDR2 YFSETQ. The CDR3 region is CASSLGPDGGLSSYEQYF. Here the CDR3 DNA reads TGCGCCAGCAGCTTGGGACCGGACGGAGGACTGAGCTCCTACGAGCAGTACTTC.

The CDR3 sequence is CASGLVSNGGTRCIYEQYF. The DNA for the CDR3 is TGTGCTAGTGGTTTGGTAAGTAACGGGGGCACAAGGTGCATCTACGAGCAGTACTTC. The rearrangement joins TRBV12-5 to TRBJ2-7; perhaps D is TRBD1 or TRBD2 (6 bases each). Germline V lookup: CDR1 LGHNT, CDR2 FRNRAP. The CDR3 is 19 amino acids. With 0 bases removed from V and 3 bases from J, the gap between germline ends came to 24 bases.

The chain has TRBV5-1 and TRBJ2-6; D is possibly TRBD1 (6 bases). V was clipped by 7 bases and J by 1 base, with 9 bases between them. The V gene's germline CDR1 is SGHRS and CDR2 YFSETQ. This CDR3 spans 14 amino acids. DNA of the CDR3: TGCGCCAGCCGGACAGAATCTGGGGCCAACGTCCTGACTTTC. Encoded protein: CASRTESGANVLTF.

The V and J genes are TRBV11-2 and TRBJ2-1; 13 bases map to TRBD2. The CDR3 contains 19 residues. Germline V gene data show CDR1 as SGHAT and CDR2 as FQNNGV. The trim removed 4 bases at V and 3 bases at J, leaving 12 bases unmatched. Written as DNA, the CDR3 is TGTGCCAGCAGCTCAAGACTAGCGGGAGGCAGTCTAGGCTACAATGAGCAGTTCTTC. Protein product: CASSSRLAGGSLGYNEQFF.

This chain's CDR3 is CASSLSDGTDTQYF. The CDR3 nucleotides read TGCGCCAGCAGTCTTAGCGACGGCACAGATACGCAGTATTTT. The V call is TRBV4-3, the J call TRBJ2-3; D is perhaps TRBD2 (5 bases). CDR3 size: 14 residues. V lost 6 bases and J 1 base, leaving 11 bases between the germline ends. CDR1 and CDR2 (germline): LGHNA, YSLEER.

The chain has TRBV5-6 and TRBJ2-3; 15 bases are shared with TRBD2. V gave up 3 bases and J gave up 2 bases; unmatched junction bases: 4. The V gene's germline CDR1 is SGHDT and CDR2 YYEEEE. This CDR3 has 17 residues. The DNA of the CDR3 is TGTGCCAGCAGCTCTGGGACTAGCGGGAGGTACACAGATACGCAGTATTTT. The encoded protein is CASSSGTSGRYTDTQYF.

The chain is built from TRBV19 and TRBJ1-1, with TRBD1 matching over 9 bases. Germline assignment: CDR1 LNHDA and CDR2 SQIVND (reference sequence). This CDR3 has 15 amino acids. J lost 0 bases, V lost 6 bases, and 5 bases had no gene match. The CDR3 region is CASRGQGGVNTEAFF. CDR3 DNA sequence: TGTGCCAGTAGGGGACAGGGAGGAGTGAACACTGAAGCTTTCTTT.

In its sample, this clone was seen a few times. This chain connects TRBV6-5 to TRBJ2-3, with D unclear. The CDR3 is 11 amino acids. Germline V gene lookup returns CDR1 MNHEY and CDR2 SVGAGI. Trimming removed 6 bases at V and 4 bases at J, with 5 bases between. CDR3 coding DNA: TGTGCCAGCAGCCAAGCAGATACGCAGTATTTT. Residues: CASSQADTQYF.

This rearrangement joins TRBV29-1 to TRBJ2-7; 7 nucleotides agree with TRBD2. V lost 4 bases and J lost 6; bases outside the gene matches: 3. The germline CDR1 and CDR2 sequences are SQVTM and ANQGSEA. The CDR3 loop spans 11 amino acids. In nucleotides, the CDR3 is TGCAGCGTTGGGGAGGGCCTCGAGCAGTACTTC. The encoded protein is CSVGEGLEQYF.

The chain joins TRBV4-2 to TRBJ1-2, with no clear D. Germline lookup yields CDR1 LGHNA and CDR2 YNFKEQ. The CDR3 runs to 14 residues. Trimming removed 0 bases from V and 2 bases from J, with 7 bases in between. The CDR3 coding sequence is TGTGCCAGCAGCCAAGATGTCGGGAACTATGGCTACACCTTC. Its translation is CASSQDVGNYGYTF.

The chain joins TRBV5-1 to TRBJ2-3; D remains unclear. The CDR3 has 15 residues. V gave up 2 bases and J gave up 2 bases, with 12 bases separating them. CDR1 and CDR2 from the germline V gene are SGHRS and YFSETQ. The CDR3 coding sequence is TGCGCCAGCAGCTTATCCTCACGGGTCACAGATACGCAGTATTTT. Its translation is CASSLSSRVTDTQYF.

V usage is TRBV5-1 and J usage is TRBJ1-1; no reliable D call. CDR1 and CDR2 (germline): SGHRS, YFSETQ. The CDR3 consists of 13 residues. The germline V and J ends were trimmed by 0 bases and 1 base, with 4 bases remaining between them. Here the CDR3 DNA reads TGCGCCAGCAGCTTGGCCAAGAACACTGAAGCTTTCTTT. It translates to CASSLAKNTEAFF.

The rearrangement joins TRBV19 to TRBJ2-1; TRBD2 matches at 12 bases. CDR1 LNHDA and CDR2 SQIVND come from the germline V gene (reference sequence). The CDR3 covers 16 residues. With 3 bases clipped from V and 9 bases from J, the junction kept 9 bases outside the gene matches. Here the CDR3 reads CASSIQGLAGRSEQFF. In DNA, the CDR3 is TGTGCCAGTAGTATCCAAGGACTAGCGGGACGCAGTGAGCAGTTCTTC. Full variable domain (rest looked up from reference TRBV19 and TRBJ2-1): DGGITQSPKYLFRKEGQNVTLSCEQNLNHDAMYWYRQDPGQGLRLIYYSQIVNDFQKGDIAEGYSVSREKKESFPLTVTSAQKNPTAFYLCASSIQGLAGRSEQFFGPGTRLTVL.

The chain recombines TRBV30 with TRBJ2-7; perhaps TRBD1 as D (5 bases). The CDR3 consists of 14 residues. Between the trimmed V and J ends, which lost 0 bases and 5 bases, there was a span of 14 bases. Germline values: CDR1 GTSNPN, CDR2 SVGIG (reference sequence). The CDR3 nucleotides are TGTGCCTGGAGTGTGATGGTAGGGGCCAACGAGCAGTACTTC. It encodes CAWSVMVGANEQYF.

V is TRBV19 and J is TRBJ1-5, with D maybe TRBD1 (5 bases). V lost 5 bases to trimming and J lost 3 bases, with 14 bases between them. Germline assignment: CDR1 LNHDA and CDR2 SQIVND (reference sequence). There are 15 residues in the CDR3. In DNA, the CDR3 is TGTGCCAGTAGTTCCCTGTGGGGGGTCAATCAGCCCCAGCATTTT. Translating it yields CASSSLWGVNQPQHF.

The chain is built from TRBV2 and TRBJ2-1; D is unclear. CDR1 is SNHLY, CDR2 FYNNEI, per germline. The V and J ends lost 8 bases and 7 bases respectively, with 9 bases between them. CDR3 length: 11 amino acids. The CDR3 loop is CASQRDNEQFF. CDR3 nucleotide sequence: TGTGCCAGCCAAAGGGATAATGAGCAGTTCTTC.